These T cell receptor beta chains were read from a single sample in a study of cytotoxic CD8 clonotypes in ibrutinib-treated CLL. Profiling relied on immunoSEQ multiplex PCR, and the TCRdb table lists in-frame clones only, not all of them. The data hold 15,000 to 20,000 clones, with 68% observed a single time. The specimen comprised PBMCs, sampled before ibrutinib treatment. All receptors derive from a human donor with chronic lymphocytic leukemia. Both conserved end residues are part of each CDR3. The D gene is left open where the match is weak. The size of a clone is reported for some rows only, either as once, few or many, or as a class for expanded clones.

V gene	clone size	D gene	J gene	CDR3 protein	CDR3 DNA
TRBV2	once	-	TRBJ1-2	CASTPQEPYYTF	TGTGCCAGCACCCCCCAGGAGCCCTACTACACCTTC
TRBV27	-	-	TRBJ2-3	CASSFAQTKDTQYF	TGTGCCAGCAGTTTCGCGCAAACTAAAGATACGCAGTATTTT
TRBV18	few	TRBD1	TRBJ2-7	CASSHTGDRAYEQYF	TGTGCCAGCTCTCACACAGGGGATCGGGCCTACGAGCAGTACTTC
TRBV2	few	-	TRBJ2-3	CASNLRAADTQYF	TGTGCCAGCAACCTTAGAGCCGCAGATACGCAGTATTTT
TRBV7-6	-	TRBD1	TRBJ1-2	CASSQRTGGASTF	TGTGCCAGCAGCCAACGGACAGGGGGCGCATCCACCTTC
TRBV30	-	-	TRBJ2-5	CAWSGRVQETQYF	TGTGCCTGGAGTGGCAGGGTCCAAGAGACCCAGTACTTC
TRBV5-1	-	TRBD2	TRBJ2-1	CASSTLAGGDNEQFF	TGCGCCAGCAGCACACTAGCGGGGGGAGACAATGAGCAGTTCTTC
TRBV5-8	once	TRBD2	TRBJ2-2	CASQRGFGTGELFF	TGTGCCAGCCAGCGGGGATTCGGCACCGGGGAGCTGTTTTTT
TRBV7-2	-	-	TRBJ2-5	CASSSVHRTQETQYF	TGTGCCAGCAGCTCAGTTCACAGGACCCAAGAGACCCAGTACTTC
TRBV6-1	-	TRBD1	TRBJ2-2	CASSLEQGWAGELFF	TGTGCCAGCAGTCTGGAACAGGGGTGGGCCGGGGAGCTGTTTTTT
TRBV7-2	-	-	TRBJ2-7	CASSFARGGSSEQYF	TGTGCCAGCAGCTTTGCCAGGGGTGGATCTAGCGAGCAGTACTTC
TRBV28	-	-	TRBJ1-5	CASGQPQHF	TGTGCCAGCGGTCAGCCCCAGCATTTT
TRBV5-1	few	-	TRBJ2-3	CASSALQVSTDTQYF	TGCGCCAGCAGCGCCTTACAGGTTAGCACAGATACGCAGTATTTT
TRBV6-6	-	TRBD1	TRBJ2-1	CASRGTGLIF	TGTGCCAGCAGGGGGACAGGATTGATCTTC
TRBV19	few	-	TRBJ1-1	CASSIRWRNTEAFF	TGTGCCAGTAGTATCCGTTGGCGGAACACTGAAGCTTTCTTT